Listed below are T cell receptor beta chains from one sample, sequenced in a study of response to subunit inactivated influenza vaccine. TCRdb ran MiXCR on the RT-PCR reads and lists one entry per CDR3 protein. This sample has around 760,000 distinct CDR3 sequences; 11% to 15% occur once, and the top ten carry around 6.5%. The sequencing here drew on PBMCs from blood, taken approximately 15 days before vaccination. The receptors stem from a man aged 50 or older who received an inactivated influenza vaccine. CDR3s include the opening cysteine and the closing phenylalanine or tryptophan. D genes are given only for firm matches. Expanded clones get a size class; other rows say once, few or many, or leave the size out.

D gene	J gene	clone size	V gene	CDR3 protein	CDR3 DNA
.	TRBJ1-5	.	TRBV29-1	CSVSDGGRGNQPQHF	TGCAGCGTCTCAGATGGGGGGCGCGGCAATCAGCCCCAGCATTTT
TRBD1	TRBJ2-5	many	TRBV29-1	CSVDFQGASETQYF	TGCAGCGTCGACTTCCAGGGGGCATCAGAGACCCAGTACTTC
TRBD1	TRBJ2-1	few	TRBV5-6	CASSLGRGRFNEQFF	TGTGCCAGCAGCTTGGGTAGGGGGCGCTTCAATGAGCAGTTCTTC
TRBD2	TRBJ2-7	.	TRBV6-2/TRBV6-3	CASSGEGLAVYEQYF	TGTGCCAGCAGTGGAGAAGGACTAGCGGTCTACGAGCAGTACTTC
.	TRBJ1-5	few	TRBV4-2	CASRLEAGSNQPQHF	TGTGCCAGCAGGCTCGAGGCGGGGAGCAATCAGCCCCAGCATTTT
.	TRBJ2-1	.	TRBV20-1	CSAGSAGYNEQFF	TGCAGTGCTGGGAGCGCGGGCTACAATGAGCAGTTCTTC
TRBD1	TRBJ2-1	.	TRBV14	CASSHMDRRTEQFF	TGTGCCAGCAGCCACATGGACAGGCGTACTGAGCAGTTCTTC
.	TRBJ2-5	.	TRBV7-2	CATRRGTSGGQYF	TGTGCCACCCGAAGGGGCACTTCAGGCGGACAGTACTTC
TRBD1	TRBJ1-1	few	TRBV5-1	CASNLGQGYTEAFF	TGCGCCAGTAACCTGGGACAGGGGTACACTGAAGCTTTCTTT
.	TRBJ2-2	few	TRBV4-3	CASSQDSYLNTGELFF	TGCGCCAGCAGCCAAGATTCCTACTTGAACACCGGGGAGCTGTTTTTT
TRBD1	TRBJ2-2	.	TRBV4-3	CASSRTGHGALTGELFF	TGCGCCAGCAGCCGGACAGGACACGGGGCGTTGACCGGGGAGCTGTTTTTT
.	TRBJ1-5	.	TRBV24-1	CATSGSEGDQPQHF	TGTGCCACCAGTGGATCGGAGGGGGACCAGCCCCAGCATTTT
TRBD2	TRBJ2-1	many	TRBV24-1	CATSDFGGGGASNEQFF	TGTGCCACCAGTGATTTTGGCGGCGGGGGGGCGAGCAATGAGCAGTTCTTC